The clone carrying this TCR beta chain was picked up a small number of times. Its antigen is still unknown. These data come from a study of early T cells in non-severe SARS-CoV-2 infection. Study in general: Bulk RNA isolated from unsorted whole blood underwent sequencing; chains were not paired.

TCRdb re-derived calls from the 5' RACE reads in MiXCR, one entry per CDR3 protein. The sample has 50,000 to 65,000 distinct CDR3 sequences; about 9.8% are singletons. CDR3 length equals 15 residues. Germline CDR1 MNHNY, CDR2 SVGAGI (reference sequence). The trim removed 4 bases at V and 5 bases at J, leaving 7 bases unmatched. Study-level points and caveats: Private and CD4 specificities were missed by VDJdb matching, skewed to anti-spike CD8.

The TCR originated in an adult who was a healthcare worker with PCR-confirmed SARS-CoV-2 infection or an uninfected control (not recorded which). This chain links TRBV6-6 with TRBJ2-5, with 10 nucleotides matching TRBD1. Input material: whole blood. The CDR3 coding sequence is TGTGCCAGCAGTTCACCGGGACAGGGGTTGGAGACCCAGTACTTC. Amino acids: CASSSPGQGLETQYF.